A selection of T cell receptor beta chains follows, all from one sample in a study of tumor and adjacent non-tumor tissue in lung cancer. TCRdb reprocessed the multiplex PCR reads via MiXCR and lists one record per CDR3 protein. The sample has some 68,000 distinct CDR3 sequences, around 82% seen once. Sample: distant non-tumor lung tissue. The receptors come from a man aged 60-69 years with non-small cell lung cancer. Each CDR3 is given without its conserved first and last residue. The order of the fields is CDR3 protein, V gene, J gene, D gene. D genes are given only for firm matches.

CDR3aa: GSSLVHSTGLQF
v_gene: TRBV11-2
j_gene: TRBJ2-1
d_gene: -

CDR3aa: ASSYGQGRAYEQY
v_gene: TRBV6-5
j_gene: TRBJ2-7
d_gene: TRBD1

CDR3aa: ASRVSGSRTEAF
v_gene: TRBV28
j_gene: TRBJ1-1
d_gene: -

CDR3aa: ISSPPWGELF
v_gene: TRBV28
j_gene: TRBJ2-2
d_gene: -

CDR3aa: ASSLFQRLEETQY
v_gene: TRBV5-4
j_gene: TRBJ2-5
d_gene: -

CDR3aa: ATKLAGVYNEQF
v_gene: TRBV11-2
j_gene: TRBJ2-1
d_gene: TRBD2

CDR3aa: VSTPGQVPYEQY
v_gene: TRBV5-4
j_gene: TRBJ2-7
d_gene: TRBD1

CDR3aa: ASSYTSGTREPF
v_gene: TRBV11-1
j_gene: TRBJ2-2
d_gene: -

CDR3aa: ASGQVVTGSPIH
v_gene: TRBV4-1
j_gene: TRBJ1-6
d_gene: -

CDR3aa: ASISSPKGYEKY
v_gene: TRBV6-6
j_gene: TRBJ2-7
d_gene: -

CDR3aa: ASSFEGNTYEQY
v_gene: TRBV28
j_gene: TRBJ2-7
d_gene: -

CDR3aa: DSSKFGLEYNEQF
v_gene: TRBV14
j_gene: TRBJ2-1
d_gene: TRBD2

CDR3aa: SVARSGEQY
v_gene: TRBV29-1
j_gene: TRBJ2-7
d_gene: -

CDR3aa: ASTSSQGPANVLT
v_gene: TRBV7-8
j_gene: TRBJ2-6
d_gene: -

CDR3aa: ASRIGLDTGEPS
v_gene: TRBV6-5
j_gene: TRBJ2-2
d_gene: TRBD2

CDR3aa: ASSQVTGTAEQY
v_gene: TRBV4-1
j_gene: TRBJ2-7
d_gene: -

CDR3aa: ASSPRGQGTREPY
v_gene: TRBV11-3
j_gene: TRBJ2-7
d_gene: TRBD1

CDR3aa: ANSLAVQNADTQY
v_gene: TRBV13
j_gene: TRBJ2-3
d_gene: -

CDR3aa: ASRNGGQY
v_gene: TRBV10-2
j_gene: TRBJ2-7
d_gene: -

CDR3aa: IVRWGPKQF
v_gene: TRBV29-1
j_gene: TRBJ2-1
d_gene: -

CDR3aa: ASSLGKGYNEQF
v_gene: TRBV5-8
j_gene: TRBJ2-1
d_gene: -

CDR3aa: ASSITPSGSCY
v_gene: TRBV6-2/TRBV6-3
j_gene: TRBJ2-7
d_gene: -

CDR3aa: ASSSGTDNYEQY
v_gene: TRBV12-3/TRBV12-4
j_gene: TRBJ2-7
d_gene: TRBD1

CDR3aa: ASSFRTGGSYEQY
v_gene: TRBV5-1
j_gene: TRBJ2-7
d_gene: TRBD1

CDR3aa: AISQESVNIGELF
v_gene: TRBV4-1
j_gene: TRBJ2-2
d_gene: -

CDR3aa: ASGQDSGSGSHEQY
v_gene: TRBV4-1
j_gene: TRBJ2-7
d_gene: TRBD2

CDR3aa: SPQRDSTYEQY
v_gene: TRBV12-3/TRBV12-4
j_gene: TRBJ2-7
d_gene: -

CDR3aa: SARDHVDTEAF
v_gene: TRBV29-1
j_gene: TRBJ1-1
d_gene: -

CDR3aa: ASSLQGETNEKLF
v_gene: TRBV5-1
j_gene: TRBJ1-4
d_gene: -

CDR3aa: ASAITGVDIQY
v_gene: TRBV5-1
j_gene: TRBJ2-4
d_gene: TRBD1

CDR3aa: ANSQTGTCKRPQH
v_gene: TRBV4-2
j_gene: TRBJ1-5
d_gene: -

CDR3aa: ARIPFGLRVGETQY
v_gene: TRBV19
j_gene: TRBJ2-5
d_gene: -

CDR3aa: ASSVDGANQPQY
v_gene: TRBV6-1
j_gene: -
d_gene: -

CDR3aa: SARKAGGTETQY
v_gene: TRBV20-1
j_gene: TRBJ2-5
d_gene: TRBD2

CDR3aa: ASSPSRLSNTEAF
v_gene: TRBV6-1
j_gene: TRBJ1-1
d_gene: -

CDR3aa: ASSEKGGSKHEQY
v_gene: TRBV6-1
j_gene: TRBJ2-7
d_gene: TRBD2

CDR3aa: ASSSQGGNSPLH
v_gene: TRBV11-2
j_gene: TRBJ1-6
d_gene: TRBD1

CDR3aa: ESSLERQNTDTQY
v_gene: TRBV13
j_gene: TRBJ2-3
d_gene: -

CDR3aa: AISEVAEGYEQY
v_gene: TRBV6-1
j_gene: TRBJ2-7
d_gene: -

CDR3aa: ASRSSGNTIY
v_gene: TRBV25-1
j_gene: TRBJ1-3
d_gene: -

CDR3aa: VSSYQTSRSDTQY
v_gene: TRBV6-2/TRBV6-3
j_gene: TRBJ2-3
d_gene: TRBD2

CDR3aa: SARARLAEYEQY
v_gene: TRBV20-1
j_gene: TRBJ2-7
d_gene: TRBD2

CDR3aa: ASSDGGSPATDTQY
v_gene: TRBV5-1
j_gene: TRBJ2-3
d_gene: TRBD2

CDR3aa: VSSHGYNEEF
v_gene: TRBV4-1
j_gene: TRBJ2-1
d_gene: -